This T cell receptor beta chain is from a study of T cell responses to AZD1222 COVID-19 vaccine. Looking at the study overall: Both about-4-week and about-12-week second-dose recipients were combined. Study-level results: White British people made up most donors, females outnumbered males, and clonal diversity was possibly underestimated. Close to half of spike-specific TCRs reportedly recognize unmutated variant regions. Once two AZD1222 doses were given, Spike-specific TCR breadth and depth went up.

Comment on this clone: The target antigen is unknown.

V shed 4 bases, J shed 4 bases, and the junction held 6 bases outside the gene matches. This CDR3 has 15 residues. Germline V CDR1 and CDR2: LGHDT, YNNKEL (reference sequence). Clones were sequenced by immunoSEQ multiplex PCR, and TCRdb holds only the in-frame ones, with some missing. The sample consists of under 150,000 clones, approximately 87% of them appearing once. Specimen: peripheral blood, collected on day 0 of AZD1222 vaccination. The chain recombines TRBV3-1 (or the pseudogene TRBV3-2) with TRBJ2-3; TRBD1 agrees at 9 bases. The TCR sequence derives from an adult in good health. CDR3 bases: TGTGCCAGCAGCCCGGGGACAGGGCTTCCAGATACGCAGTATTTT. Its translation is CASSPGTGLPDTQYF.